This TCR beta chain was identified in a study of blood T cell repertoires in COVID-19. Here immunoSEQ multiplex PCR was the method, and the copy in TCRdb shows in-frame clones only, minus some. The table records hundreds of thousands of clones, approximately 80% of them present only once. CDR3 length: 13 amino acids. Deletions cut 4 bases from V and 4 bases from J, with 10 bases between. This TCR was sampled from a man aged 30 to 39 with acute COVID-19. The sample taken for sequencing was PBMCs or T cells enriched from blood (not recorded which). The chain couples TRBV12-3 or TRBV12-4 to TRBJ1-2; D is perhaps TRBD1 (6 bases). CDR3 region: CASSSDSIYGYTF. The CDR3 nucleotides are TGTGCCAGCAGTTCGGACAGCATCTATGGCTACACCTTC.